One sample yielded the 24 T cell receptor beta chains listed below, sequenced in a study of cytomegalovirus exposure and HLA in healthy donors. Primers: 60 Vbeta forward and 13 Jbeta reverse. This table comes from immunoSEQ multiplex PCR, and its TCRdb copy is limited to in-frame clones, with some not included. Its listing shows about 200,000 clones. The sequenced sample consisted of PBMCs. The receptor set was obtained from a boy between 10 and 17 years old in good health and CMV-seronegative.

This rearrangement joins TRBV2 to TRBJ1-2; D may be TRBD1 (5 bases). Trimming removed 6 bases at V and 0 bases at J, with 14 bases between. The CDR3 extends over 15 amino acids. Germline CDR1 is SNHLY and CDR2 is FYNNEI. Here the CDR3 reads CASREQVQANYGYTF. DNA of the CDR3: TGTGCCAGCAGGGAACAGGTCCAAGCTAACTATGGCTACACCTTC.

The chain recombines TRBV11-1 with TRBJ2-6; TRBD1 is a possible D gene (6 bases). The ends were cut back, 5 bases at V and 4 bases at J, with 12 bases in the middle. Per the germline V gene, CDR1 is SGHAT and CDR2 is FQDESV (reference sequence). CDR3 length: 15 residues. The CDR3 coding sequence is TGTGCCAGCAGCCATACAGGGTACGGGGCCAACGTCCTGACTTTC. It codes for CASSHTGYGANVLTF.

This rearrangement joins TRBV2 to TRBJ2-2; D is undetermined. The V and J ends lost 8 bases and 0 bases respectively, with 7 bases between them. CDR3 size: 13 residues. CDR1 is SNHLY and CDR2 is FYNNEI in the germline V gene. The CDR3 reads CASWQANTGELFF. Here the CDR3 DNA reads TGTGCCAGCTGGCAGGCGAACACCGGGGAGCTGTTTTTT.

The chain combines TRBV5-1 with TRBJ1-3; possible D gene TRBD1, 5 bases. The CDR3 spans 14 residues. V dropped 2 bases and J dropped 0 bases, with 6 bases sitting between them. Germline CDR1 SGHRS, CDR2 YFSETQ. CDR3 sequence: CASSFDSSGNTIYF. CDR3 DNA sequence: TGCGCCAGCAGCTTCGACAGCTCTGGAAACACCATATATTTT.

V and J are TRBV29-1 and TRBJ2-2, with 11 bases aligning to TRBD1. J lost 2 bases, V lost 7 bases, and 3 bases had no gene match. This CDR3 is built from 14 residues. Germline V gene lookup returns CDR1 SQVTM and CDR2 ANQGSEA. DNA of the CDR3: TGCAGCGCGCGGACAGGGGGCAACACCGGGGAGCTGTTTTTT. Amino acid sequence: CSARTGGNTGELFF.

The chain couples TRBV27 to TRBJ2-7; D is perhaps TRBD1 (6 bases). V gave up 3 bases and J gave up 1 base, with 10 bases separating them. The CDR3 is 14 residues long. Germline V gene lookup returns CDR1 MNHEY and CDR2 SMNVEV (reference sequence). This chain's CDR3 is CASSFLGTSYEQYF. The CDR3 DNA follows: TGTGCCAGCAGTTTCCTCGGGACATCCTACGAGCAGTACTTC.

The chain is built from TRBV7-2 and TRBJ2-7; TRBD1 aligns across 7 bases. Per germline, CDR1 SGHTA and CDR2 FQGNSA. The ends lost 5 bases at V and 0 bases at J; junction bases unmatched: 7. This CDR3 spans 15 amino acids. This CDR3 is CASSEGAISSYEQYF. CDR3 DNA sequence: TGTGCCAGCAGCGAGGGGGCCATCAGCTCCTACGAGCAGTACTTC.

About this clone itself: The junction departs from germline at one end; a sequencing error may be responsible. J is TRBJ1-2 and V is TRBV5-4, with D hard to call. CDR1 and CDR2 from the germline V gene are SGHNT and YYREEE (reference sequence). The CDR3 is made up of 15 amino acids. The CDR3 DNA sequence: TGTGCCAGCAGTTTGGACGTAAACTTCAACTATGGCTACACCTTC. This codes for CASSLDVNFNYGYTF.

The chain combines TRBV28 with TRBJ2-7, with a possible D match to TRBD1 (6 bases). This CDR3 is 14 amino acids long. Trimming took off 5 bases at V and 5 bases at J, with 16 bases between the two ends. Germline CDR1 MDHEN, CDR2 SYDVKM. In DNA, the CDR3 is TGTGCCAGCAGTGCACTCGGACAGAGCAACGAGCAGTACTTC. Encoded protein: CASSALGQSNEQYF.

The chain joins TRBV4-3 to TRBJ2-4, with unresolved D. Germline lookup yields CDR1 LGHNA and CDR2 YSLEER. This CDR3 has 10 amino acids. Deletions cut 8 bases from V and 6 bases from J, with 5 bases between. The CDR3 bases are TGCGCCAGCTGTAGAAACATTCAGTACTTC. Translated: CASCRNIQYF.

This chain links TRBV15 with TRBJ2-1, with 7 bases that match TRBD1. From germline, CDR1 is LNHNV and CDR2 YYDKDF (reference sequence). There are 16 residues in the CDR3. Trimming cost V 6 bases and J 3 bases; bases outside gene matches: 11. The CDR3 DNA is TGTGCCACCAGACACAGAGCCGGGACAGACTACAATGAGCAGTTCTTC. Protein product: CATRHRAGTDYNEQFF.

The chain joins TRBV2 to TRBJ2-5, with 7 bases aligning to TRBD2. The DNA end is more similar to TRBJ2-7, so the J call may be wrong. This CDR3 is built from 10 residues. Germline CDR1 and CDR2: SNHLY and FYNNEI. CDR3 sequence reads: CATGGYEQYF. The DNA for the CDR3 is TGTGCCACGGGGGGCTACGAGCAGTACTTC.

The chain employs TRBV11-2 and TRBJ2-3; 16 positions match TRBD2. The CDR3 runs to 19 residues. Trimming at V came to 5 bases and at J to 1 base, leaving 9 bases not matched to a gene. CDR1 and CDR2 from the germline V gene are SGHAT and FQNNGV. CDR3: CASSGPGLAGGWGTDTQYF. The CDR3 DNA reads TGTGCCAGCAGCGGGCCGGGACTAGCGGGGGGGTGGGGCACAGATACGCAGTATTTT.

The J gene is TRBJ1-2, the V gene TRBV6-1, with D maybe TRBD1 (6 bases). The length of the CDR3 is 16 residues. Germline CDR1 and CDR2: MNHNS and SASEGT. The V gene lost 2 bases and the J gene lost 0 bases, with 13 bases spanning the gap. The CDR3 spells CASSERGAQTNYGYTF. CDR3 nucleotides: TGTGCCAGCAGTGAACGGGGGGCCCAGACTAACTATGGCTACACCTTC.

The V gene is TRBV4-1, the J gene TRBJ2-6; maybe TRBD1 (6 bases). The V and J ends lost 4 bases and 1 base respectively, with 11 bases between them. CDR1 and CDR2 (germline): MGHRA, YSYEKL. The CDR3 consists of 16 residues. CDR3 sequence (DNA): TGCGCCAGCAGCCTAAGGGGGTCGTCTGGGGCCAACGTCCTGACTTTC. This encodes CASSLRGSSGANVLTF.

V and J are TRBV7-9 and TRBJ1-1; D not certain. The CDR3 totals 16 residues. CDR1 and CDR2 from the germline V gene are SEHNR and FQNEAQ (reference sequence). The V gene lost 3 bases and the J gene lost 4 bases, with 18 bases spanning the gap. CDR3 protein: CASSLPHYGEGTEAFF. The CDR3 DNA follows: TGTGCCAGCAGCTTGCCGCATTACGGGGAGGGCACTGAAGCTTTCTTT. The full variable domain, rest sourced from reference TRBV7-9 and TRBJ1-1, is DTGVSQNPRHKITKRGQNVTFRCDPISEHNRLYWYRQTLGQGPEFLTYFQNEAQLEKSRLLSDRFSAERPKGSFSTLEIQRTEQGDSAMYLCASSLPHYGEGTEAFFGQGTRLTVV.

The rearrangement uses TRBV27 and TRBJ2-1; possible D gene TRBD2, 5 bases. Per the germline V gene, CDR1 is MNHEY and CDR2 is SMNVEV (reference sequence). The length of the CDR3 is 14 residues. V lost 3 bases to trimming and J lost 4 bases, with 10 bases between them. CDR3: CASSFPGMYNEQFF. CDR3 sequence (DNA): TGTGCCAGCAGTTTCCCCGGGATGTACAATGAGCAGTTCTTC.

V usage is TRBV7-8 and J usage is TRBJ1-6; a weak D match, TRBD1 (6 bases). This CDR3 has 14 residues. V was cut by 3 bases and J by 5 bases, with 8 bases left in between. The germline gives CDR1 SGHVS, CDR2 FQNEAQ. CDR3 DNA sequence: TGTGCCAGCAGCTTCGGACAGAATAATTCACCCCTCCACTTT. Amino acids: CASSFGQNNSPLHF.

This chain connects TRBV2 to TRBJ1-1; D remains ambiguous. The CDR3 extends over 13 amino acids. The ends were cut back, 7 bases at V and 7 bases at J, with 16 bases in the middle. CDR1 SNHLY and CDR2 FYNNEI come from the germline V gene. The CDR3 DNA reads TGTGCCAGCACCAGTGAGGCGGGCGATGAAGCTTTCTTT. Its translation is CASTSEAGDEAFF.

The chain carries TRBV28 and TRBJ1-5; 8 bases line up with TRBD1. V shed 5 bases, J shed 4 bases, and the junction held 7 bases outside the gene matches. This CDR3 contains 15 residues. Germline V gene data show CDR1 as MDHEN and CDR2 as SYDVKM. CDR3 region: CASSVDRGVNQPQHF. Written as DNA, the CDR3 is TGTGCCAGCAGTGTAGACAGGGGTGTAAATCAGCCCCAGCATTTT.

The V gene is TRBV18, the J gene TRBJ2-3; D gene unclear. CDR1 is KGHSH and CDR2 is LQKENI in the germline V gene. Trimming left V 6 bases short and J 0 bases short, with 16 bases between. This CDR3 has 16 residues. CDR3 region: CASSPKGADSTDTQYF. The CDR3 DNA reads TGTGCCAGCTCTCCGAAAGGAGCAGACAGCACAGATACGCAGTATTTT.

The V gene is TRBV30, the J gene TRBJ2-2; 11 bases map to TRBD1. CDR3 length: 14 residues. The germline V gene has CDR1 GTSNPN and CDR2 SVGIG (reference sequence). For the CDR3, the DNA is TGTGCATCCCGGACAGGGGGCATCTCCGGGGAGCTGTTTTTT. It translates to CASRTGGISGELFF.

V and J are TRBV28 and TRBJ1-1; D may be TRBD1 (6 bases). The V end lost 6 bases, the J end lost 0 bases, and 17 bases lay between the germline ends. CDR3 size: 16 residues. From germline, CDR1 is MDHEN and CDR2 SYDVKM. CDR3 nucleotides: TGTGCCAGCAGCCCGATAGGACAGCGTATGAACACTGAAGCTTTCTTT. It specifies CASSPIGQRMNTEAFF.

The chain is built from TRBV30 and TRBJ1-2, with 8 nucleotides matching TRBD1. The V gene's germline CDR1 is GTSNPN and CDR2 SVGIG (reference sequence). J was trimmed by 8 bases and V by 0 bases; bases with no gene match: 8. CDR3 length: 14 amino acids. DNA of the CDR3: TGTGCCTGGAGTGTAGGCAGGGGGCTTGCCGGCTACACCTTC. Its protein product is CAWSVGRGLAGYTF.